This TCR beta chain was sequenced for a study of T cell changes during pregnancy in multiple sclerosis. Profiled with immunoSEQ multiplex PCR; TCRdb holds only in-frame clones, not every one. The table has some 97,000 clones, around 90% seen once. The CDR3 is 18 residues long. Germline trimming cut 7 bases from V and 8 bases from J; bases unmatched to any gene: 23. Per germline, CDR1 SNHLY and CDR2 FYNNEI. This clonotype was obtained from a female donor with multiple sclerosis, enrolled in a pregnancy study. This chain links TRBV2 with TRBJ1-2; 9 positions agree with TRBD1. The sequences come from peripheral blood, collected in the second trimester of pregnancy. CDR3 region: CASNPWDRATSSDGGYTF. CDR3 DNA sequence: TGTGCCAGCAACCCATGGGACAGGGCAACATCTTCAGATGGGGGCTACACCTTC.